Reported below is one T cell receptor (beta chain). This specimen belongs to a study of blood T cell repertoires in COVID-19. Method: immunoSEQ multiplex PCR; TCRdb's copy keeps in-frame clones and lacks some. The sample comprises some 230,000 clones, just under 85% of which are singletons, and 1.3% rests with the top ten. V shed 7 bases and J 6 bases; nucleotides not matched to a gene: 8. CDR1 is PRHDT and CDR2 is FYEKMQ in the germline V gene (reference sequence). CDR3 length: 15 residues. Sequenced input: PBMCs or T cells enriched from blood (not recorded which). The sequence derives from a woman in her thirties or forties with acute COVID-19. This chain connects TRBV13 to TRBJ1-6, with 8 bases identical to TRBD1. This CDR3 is CASTQGDRSNSPLHF. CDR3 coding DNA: TGTGCCAGCACCCAAGGGGACAGGTCTAATTCACCCCTCCACTTT.